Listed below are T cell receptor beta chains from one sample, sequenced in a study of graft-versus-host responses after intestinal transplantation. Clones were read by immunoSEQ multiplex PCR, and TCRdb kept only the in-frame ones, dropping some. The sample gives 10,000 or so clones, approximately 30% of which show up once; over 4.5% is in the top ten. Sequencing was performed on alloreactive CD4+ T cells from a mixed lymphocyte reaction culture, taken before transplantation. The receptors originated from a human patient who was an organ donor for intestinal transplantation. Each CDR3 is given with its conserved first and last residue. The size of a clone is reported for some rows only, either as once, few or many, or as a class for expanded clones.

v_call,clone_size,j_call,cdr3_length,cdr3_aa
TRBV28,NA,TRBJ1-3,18,CASSFFRDGGVSGNTIYF
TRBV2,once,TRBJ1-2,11,CASSGGRGYTF
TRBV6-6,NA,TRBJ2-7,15,CASSPPGGAAYEQYF
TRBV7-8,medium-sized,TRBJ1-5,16,CASQTGESYSNQPQHF
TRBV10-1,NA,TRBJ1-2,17,CASSEGRSGGKNYGYTF
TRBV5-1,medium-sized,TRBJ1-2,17,CASSYSSQRSQGNGYTF
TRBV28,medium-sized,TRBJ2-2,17,CASSFGTGTGVTGELFF
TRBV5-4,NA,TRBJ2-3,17,CASSLAGTSGGTDTQYF
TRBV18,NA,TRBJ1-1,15,CASSATGISNTEAFF
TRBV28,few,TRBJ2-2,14,CASSVRLGGEELFF
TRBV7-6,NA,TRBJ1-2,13,CASSSYRFYGYTF
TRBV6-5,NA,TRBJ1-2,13,CASSPGGSYGYTF
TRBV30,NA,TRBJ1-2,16,CAWSPQVRGGNYGYTF
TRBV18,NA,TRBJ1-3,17,CASSPTGDKSSGNTIYF
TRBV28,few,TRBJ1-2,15,CASSFPGQVNYGYTF
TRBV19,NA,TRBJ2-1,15,CASSIGLAGGNEQFF
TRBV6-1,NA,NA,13,CASSPTGTYEQYF
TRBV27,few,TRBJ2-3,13,CASSQRLTDTQYF
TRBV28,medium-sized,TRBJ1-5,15,CASSSGTGGFQPQHF
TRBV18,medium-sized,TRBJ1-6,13,CASSQGYNSPLHF
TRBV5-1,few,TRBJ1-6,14,CASSARDANSPLHF
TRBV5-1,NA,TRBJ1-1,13,CASSFDDNTEAFF
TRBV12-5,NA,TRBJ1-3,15,CASGLLGRSGNTIYF
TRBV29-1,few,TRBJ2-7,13,CSVASGGAHEQYF
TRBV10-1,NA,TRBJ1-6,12,CASDRDYSPLHF
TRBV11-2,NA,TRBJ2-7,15,CASSLSGTVSYEQYF
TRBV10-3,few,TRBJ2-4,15,CAISEWTGGKNIQYF
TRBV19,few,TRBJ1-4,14,CASSTRPNFPKLFF
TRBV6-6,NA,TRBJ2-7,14,CASSVLADPYEQYF
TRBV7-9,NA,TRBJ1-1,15,CASSAMGQGNTEAFF
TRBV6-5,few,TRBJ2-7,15,CASSFSVGRPYEQYF
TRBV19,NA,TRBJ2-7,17,CASSIAPTGITGREQYF
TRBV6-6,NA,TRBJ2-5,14,CASSYSMSQETQYF
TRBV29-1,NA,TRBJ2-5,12,CSGSGGSETQYF
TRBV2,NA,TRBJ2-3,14,CASSLGQGTDTQYF
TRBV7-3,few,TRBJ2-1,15,CASSSLGGPGSEQFF
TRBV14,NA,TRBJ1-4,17,CASSRATFRLSDEKLFF
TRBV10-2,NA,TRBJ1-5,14,CASNPGLHNQPQHF
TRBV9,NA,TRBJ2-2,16,CASSVAGRSNTGELFF
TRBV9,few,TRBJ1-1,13,CASSVGTGTEAFF
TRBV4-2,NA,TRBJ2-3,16,CASSQGEGGIGDTQYF
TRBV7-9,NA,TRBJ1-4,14,CASSPGRDNEKLFF
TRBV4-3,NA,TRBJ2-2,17,CASSQVYTEILPGKLFF
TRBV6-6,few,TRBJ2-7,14,CASSRSDRTYEQYF
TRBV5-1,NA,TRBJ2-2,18,CASSLVSFIGAGTGELFF
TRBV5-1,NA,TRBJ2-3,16,CASSPPGTPGTDTQYF
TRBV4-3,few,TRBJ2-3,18,CASSRTLIRGPNTDTQYF
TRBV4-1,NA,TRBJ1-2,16,CASSQGDRGANYGYTF
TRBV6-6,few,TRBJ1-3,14,CASIFSRSGNTIYF
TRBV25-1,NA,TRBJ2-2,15,CASRDTGQASGELFF
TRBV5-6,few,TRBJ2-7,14,CASSGLAGGYEQYF
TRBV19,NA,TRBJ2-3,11,CASSIGDTQYF
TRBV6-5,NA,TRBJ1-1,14,CASSWTGFNTEAFF
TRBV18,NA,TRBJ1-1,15,CASSPSSDRGTEAFF
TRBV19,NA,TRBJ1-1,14,CASSIRTVNTEAFF